The entry that follows covers one TCR beta chain sequence. The antigen remains unidentified. The sample originates from a study of PD-1 blockade in classical Hodgkin lymphoma. General study results and limits: By C4D1, CD4+ diversity increased significantly, especially in complete responders. Healthy donors reportedly exceeded newly diagnosed patients in baseline TCR diversity.

Time point: cycle 4 day 1 (C4D1), after more than 5 weeks of nivolumab. Following autologous stem cell transplantation, relapse occurred in every patient, and exposure to brentuximab vedotin varied. After thawing, PBMCs were subjected to magnetic negative selection to isolate CD8+ T cells. Each best response was a complete response, a partial response or progressive disease. Profiling relied on immunoSEQ multiplex PCR, and the TCRdb table lists in-frame clones only, not all of them. Seen here are around 21,000 clones, more than 75% observed once, and the top ten hold 6.5% to 8%. Germline assignment: CDR1 LNHDA and CDR2 SQIVND (reference sequence). The CDR3 has 13 amino acids. Trimming took off 9 bases at V and 1 base at J, with 12 bases between the two ends.

The TCR sequence derives from a human donor with classical Hodgkin lymphoma. The chain carries TRBV19 and TRBJ1-1; the D is unclear. The sequencing used CD8+ T cells from blood, collected before the fourth cycle of nivolumab. The CDR3 bases are TGTGCCAGCAGCTTCGGAACGAACACTGAAGCTTTCTTT. Its translation: CASSFGTNTEAFF. The complete variable domain, with remaining parts taken from reference TRBV19 and TRBJ1-1, reads DGGITQSPKYLFRKEGQNVTLSCEQNLNHDAMYWYRQDPGQGLRLIYYSQIVNDFQKGDIAEGYSVSREKKESFPLTVTSAQKNPTAFYLCASSFGTNTEAFFGQGTRLTVV.